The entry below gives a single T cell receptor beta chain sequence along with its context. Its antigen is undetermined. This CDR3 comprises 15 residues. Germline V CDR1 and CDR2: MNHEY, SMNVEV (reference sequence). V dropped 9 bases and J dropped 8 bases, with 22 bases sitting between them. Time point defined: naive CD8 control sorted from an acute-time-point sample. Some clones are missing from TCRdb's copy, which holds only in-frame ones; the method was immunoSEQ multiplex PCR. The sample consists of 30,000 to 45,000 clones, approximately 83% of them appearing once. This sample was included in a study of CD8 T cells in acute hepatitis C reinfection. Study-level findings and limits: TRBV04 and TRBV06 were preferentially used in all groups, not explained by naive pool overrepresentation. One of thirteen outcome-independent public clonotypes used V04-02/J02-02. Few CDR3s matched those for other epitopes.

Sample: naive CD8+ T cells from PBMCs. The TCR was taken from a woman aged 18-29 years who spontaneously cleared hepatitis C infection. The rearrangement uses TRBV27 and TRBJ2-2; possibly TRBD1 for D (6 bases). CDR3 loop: CASFDRRGVIGELFF. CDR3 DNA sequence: TGTGCCAGTTTTGACAGGCGAGGTGTAATTGGGGAGCTGTTTTTT.